This record looks at one T cell receptor beta chain sequence and its context. Antigen: not known. V lost 4 bases to trimming and J lost 3 bases, with 19 bases between them. Germline values: CDR1 SGHRS, CDR2 YFSETQ. The CDR3 has 16 residues. The data were taken from a study of T cells in Graves' hyperthyroidism and ophthalmopathy. The overall study: The blood sample was taken at first diagnosis, before treatment began.

Hyperthyroidism was newly diagnosed in patients aged 18 to 65 (duration under 2 months). Criteria for exclusion of patients were uncontrolled infection, other autoimmune disease, pregnancy or lactation. Amplification targeted TCR beta CDR3 regions from RNA transcripts. The HTBI primer set drove a first-round RT-PCR of the TCR CDR3. TCRdb re-analysed the multiplex PCR reads in MiXCR, keeping a single row per CDR3 protein. Among fewer than 400,000 distinct CDR3 sequences, approximately 15% were seen once, and the ten largest hold 25% to 35%. Study observations and caveats: The model forecast ophthalmopathy, anticipating it by a median around 6.5 months before onset.

The chain has TRBV5-1 and TRBJ1-1, with D possibly being TRBD1 (5 bases). The source material was blood. The receptor comes from a woman aged 18 to 35 with Graves' hyperthyroidism that later progressed to Graves' ophthalmopathy. The CDR3 spells CASSPGWGGVDTEAFF. The CDR3 DNA sequence: TGCGCCAGCAGCCCCGGGTGGGGCGGTGTGGACACTGAAGCTTTCTTT.